The 9 T cell receptor beta chains listed next were all sequenced from one sample in a study of shared clonotypes between healthy human individuals (dated by TCRdb to 2020 to 2021). The receptor library was made with the immunoSEQ multiplex PCR assay. Entries here come from immuneACCESS through TCRdb and include only in-frame sequences with V and J called. Some clones fail to appear in such tables; in the studies checked, an unresolved V gene covers under half of the shortfall, and the cause of the remainder is unknown. In this sample the table shows some 2,100,000 clones, about 93% of which occur a single time. The ten largest clones capture around 1.7% of the sample. For the CD8 naive samples, CD45RO-negative cells were positively selected for CCR7, yielding a CD45RA+CCR7+ population from which TemRA cells were excluded. The sample comprised naive CD8+ T cells from PBMCs. The cell subset or site label of this sample denotes: CD45RA+CCR7+. The origin of the receptors is a man between 18 and 35 years old in good health. Some clones in this sample may be carry-over from other donors' samples.

This chain connects TRBV10-3 to TRBJ2-7, with 7 bases matching TRBD1. Losses at the gene ends were 4 bases for V and 3 bases for J; bases not matched to a gene: 9. The CDR3 is made up of 15 amino acids. Germline CDR1 reads ENHRY; CDR2 reads SYGVKD. The CDR3 DNA sequence: TGTGCCATCAGTGCGGGACAGTCGACCTTCTACGAGCAGTACTTC. Amino acids: CAISAGQSTFYEQYF.

This chain uses TRBV11-2 with TRBJ2-1, with 7 bases matching TRBD2. The V segment lost 1 base and the J segment 2 bases; nucleotides outside the gene matches: 8. The CDR3 has 17 amino acids. The V gene's germline CDR1 is SGHAT and CDR2 FQNNGV. As DNA, the CDR3 is TGTGCCAGCAGCTTAGTTCGAGCGGGATTGACCTACAATGAGCAGTTCTTC. Its translation is CASSLVRAGLTYNEQFF.

The chain has TRBV27 and TRBJ2-1; D is undetermined. Trimming removed 3 bases at V and 2 bases at J, with 11 bases between. The length of the CDR3 is 15 residues. Germline V lookup: CDR1 MNHEY, CDR2 SMNVEV (reference sequence). The CDR3 DNA reads as TGTGCCAGCAGTTTCCCTTATGGTGCCTACAATGAGCAGTTCTTC. This gives the protein CASSFPYGAYNEQFF.

About this clone: Other DNA sequences in the sample encode the same CDR3. The genes are TRBV7-8 and TRBJ2-3; no definite D call. With 5 bases removed from V and 0 bases from J, the gap between germline ends came to 3 bases. This CDR3 region has 12 residues. Germline V gene lookup returns CDR1 SGHVS and CDR2 FQNEAQ. The CDR3 DNA is TGTGCCAGCAGCCCTAGCACAGATACGCAGTATTTT. Amino acid sequence: CASSPSTDTQYF.

The chain joins TRBV19 to TRBJ2-2, with 8 bases fitting TRBD1. The CDR3 runs to 13 residues. Germline V gene sequence: CDR1 LNHDA, CDR2 SQIVND (reference sequence). Unmatched junction bases numbered 4, after V lost 8 bases and J lost 5 bases. The CDR3 sequence: CASGTGETGELFF. The CDR3 DNA is TGTGCCAGTGGGACAGGAGAAACCGGGGAGCTGTTTTTT. Full variable domain (remainder filled in from reference TRBV19 and TRBJ2-2): DGGITQSPKYLFRKEGQNVTLSCEQNLNHDAMYWYRQDPGQGLRLIYYSQIVNDFQKGDIAEGYSVSREKKESFPLTVTSAQKNPTAFYLCASGTGETGELFFGEGSRLTVL.

The genes are TRBV7-9 and TRBJ2-3; perhaps TRBD2 as D (5 bases). V lost 4 bases and J lost 11, with 10 bases in between. Per germline, CDR1 SEHNR and CDR2 FQNEAQ (reference sequence). The CDR3 length is 11 residues. The CDR3 here is CASSSLREQYF. CDR3 coding DNA: TGTGCCAGCAGCTCCCTTCGGGAGCAGTATTTT.

CDR3 region: CAGLGDYEQYF. The CDR3 bases are TGTGCAGGACTGGGGGATTACGAGCAGTACTTC. J is TRBJ2-7 and V is TRBV6-1; TRBD1 or TRBD2 may be the D gene (5 bases each). This CDR3 has 11 amino acids. CDR1 is MNHNS, CDR2 SASEGT, per germline.

The gene calls are TRBV5-1 and TRBJ2-2, with D possibly being TRBD2 (7 bases). The V and J ends lost 4 bases and 4 bases respectively, with 23 bases between them. Germline values: CDR1 SGHRS, CDR2 YFSETQ. The CDR3 sequence is 18 residues long. For the CDR3, the DNA is TGCGCCAGCAGCGCATCCGGGGGGCCCCCCGGTCGCACCGGGGAGCTGTTTTTT. As protein: CASSASGGPPGRTGELFF.

Written as DNA, the CDR3 is TGCGCCAGCAGCTTGGAACAGGACTCCTATGGCTACACCTTC. It encodes CASSLEQDSYGYTF. The chain combines TRBV5-1 with TRBJ1-2, with D possibly TRBD1 on 5 matching bases. V was shortened by 0 bases and J by 4 bases, with 10 bases between the two germline ends. CDR1 and CDR2 from the germline V gene are SGHRS and YFSETQ. The CDR3 spans 14 residues.